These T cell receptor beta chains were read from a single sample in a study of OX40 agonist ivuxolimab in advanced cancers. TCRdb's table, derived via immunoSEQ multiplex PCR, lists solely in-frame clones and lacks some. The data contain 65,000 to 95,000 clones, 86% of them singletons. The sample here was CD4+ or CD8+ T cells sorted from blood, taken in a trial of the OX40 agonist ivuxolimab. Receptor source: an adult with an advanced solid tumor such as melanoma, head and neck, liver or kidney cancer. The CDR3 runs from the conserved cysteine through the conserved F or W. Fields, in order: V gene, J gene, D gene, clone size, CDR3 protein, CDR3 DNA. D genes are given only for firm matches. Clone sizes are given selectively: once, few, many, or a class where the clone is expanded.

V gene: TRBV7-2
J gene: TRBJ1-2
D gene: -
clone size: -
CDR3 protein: CASSPPPNYGYTF
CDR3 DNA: TGTGCCAGCAGCCCTCCTCCTAACTATGGCTACACCTTC

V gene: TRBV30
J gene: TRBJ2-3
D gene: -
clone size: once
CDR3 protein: CAWGGIAGLDTQYF
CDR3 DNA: TGTGCCTGGGGGGGCATCGCCGGGTTGGATACGCAGTATTTT

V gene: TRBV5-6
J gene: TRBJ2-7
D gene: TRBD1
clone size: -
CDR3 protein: CASSPFKTGTGSYEQYF
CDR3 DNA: TGTGCCAGCAGTCCCTTTAAAACCGGGACAGGGTCCTACGAGCAGTACTTC

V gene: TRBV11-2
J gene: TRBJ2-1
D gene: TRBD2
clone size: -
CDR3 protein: CASSLGWLAGGPSYNEQFF
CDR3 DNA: TGTGCCAGCAGCTTAGGGTGGCTAGCGGGGGGGCCGTCCTACAATGAGCAGTTCTTC

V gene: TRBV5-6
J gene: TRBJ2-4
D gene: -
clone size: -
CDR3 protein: CASSGGLGDQAKNIQYF
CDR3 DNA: TGTGCCAGCAGCGGGGGCCTGGGGGATCAAGCCAAAAACATTCAGTACTTC

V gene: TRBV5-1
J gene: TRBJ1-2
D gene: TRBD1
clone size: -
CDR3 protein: CASSSRTGASYGYTF
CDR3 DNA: TGCGCCAGCAGCTCACGGACAGGGGCTTCCTATGGCTACACCTTC

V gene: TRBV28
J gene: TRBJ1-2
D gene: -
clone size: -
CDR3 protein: CAVLSYGYTF
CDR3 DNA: TGTGCCGTGTTGAGTTATGGCTACACCTTC

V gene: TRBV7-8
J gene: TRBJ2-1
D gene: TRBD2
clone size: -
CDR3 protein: CASRVLAGPNLGDEQFF
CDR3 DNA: TGTGCCAGCAGAGTCCTAGCGGGGCCTAACCTAGGGGATGAGCAGTTCTTC

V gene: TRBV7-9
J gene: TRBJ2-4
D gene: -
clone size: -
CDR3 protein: CASSLEVHRDIQYF
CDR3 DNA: TGTGCCAGCAGCTTAGAGGTCCACAGGGACATTCAGTACTTC

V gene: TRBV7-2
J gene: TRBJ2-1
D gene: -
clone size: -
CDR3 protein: CASSSGLNPINEQFF
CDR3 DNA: TGTGCCAGCAGCTCCGGACTGAACCCCATCAATGAGCAGTTCTTC

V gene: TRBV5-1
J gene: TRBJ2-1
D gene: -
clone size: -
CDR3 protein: CASSLEGTYNEQFF
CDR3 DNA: TGCGCCAGCAGCTTGGAGGGGACCTACAATGAGCAGTTCTTC

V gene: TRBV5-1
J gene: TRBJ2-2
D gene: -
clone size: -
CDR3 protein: CASTQPTGELFF
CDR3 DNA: TGCGCCAGCACCCAGCCCACCGGGGAGCTGTTTTTT

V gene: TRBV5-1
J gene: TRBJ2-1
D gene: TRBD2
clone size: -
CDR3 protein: CASSLSSGNFNEQFF
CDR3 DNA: TGCGCCAGCAGCTTGTCTAGCGGGAATTTCAATGAGCAGTTCTTC

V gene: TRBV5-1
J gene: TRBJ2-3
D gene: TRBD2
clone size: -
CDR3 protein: CASSLWTSDTDTQYF
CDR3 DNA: TGCGCCAGCAGCTTGTGGACTAGCGACACAGATACGCAGTATTTT

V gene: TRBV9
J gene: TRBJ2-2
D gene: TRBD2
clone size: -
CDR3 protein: CASSPRKRENTGELFF
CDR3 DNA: TGTGCCAGCAGCCCTAGGAAGCGGGAGAACACCGGGGAGCTGTTTTTT

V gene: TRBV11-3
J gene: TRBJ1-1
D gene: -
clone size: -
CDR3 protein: CASVTGGARLTEAFF
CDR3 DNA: TGTGCCAGTGTCACGGGGGGGGCCCGGCTCACTGAAGCTTTCTTT

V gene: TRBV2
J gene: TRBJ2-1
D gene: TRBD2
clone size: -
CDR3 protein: CASGTSGGLSYNEQFF
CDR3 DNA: TGTGCCAGCGGGACTAGCGGGGGACTCTCCTACAATGAGCAGTTCTTC

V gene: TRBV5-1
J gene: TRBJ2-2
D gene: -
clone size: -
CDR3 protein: CASSRDRRTNTGELFF
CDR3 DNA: TGCGCCAGCAGCCGTGACAGGAGAACGAACACCGGGGAGCTGTTTTTT

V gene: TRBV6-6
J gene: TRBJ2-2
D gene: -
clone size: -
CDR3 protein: CASSYNADTGELFF
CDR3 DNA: TGTGCCAGCAGTTACAATGCGGACACCGGGGAGCTGTTTTTT

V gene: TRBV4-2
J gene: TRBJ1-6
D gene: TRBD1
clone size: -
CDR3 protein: CASSPGTGLIWDSPLHF
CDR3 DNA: TGTGCCAGCAGCCCCGGGACAGGGCTCATATGGGATTCACCCCTCCACTTT

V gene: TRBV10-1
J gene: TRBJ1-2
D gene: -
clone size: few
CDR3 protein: CASIEGIAYGYTF
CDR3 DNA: TGCGCCAGCATCGAGGGGATCGCTTATGGCTACACCTTC

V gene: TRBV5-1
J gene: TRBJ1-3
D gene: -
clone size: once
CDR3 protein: CASSPSAAETSGNTIYF
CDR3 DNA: TGCGCCAGCAGCCCGAGCGCGGCCGAGACCTCTGGAAACACCATATATTTT

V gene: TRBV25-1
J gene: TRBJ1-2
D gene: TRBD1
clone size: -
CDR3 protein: CASSAGRGIVGYTF
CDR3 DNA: TGTGCCAGCAGTGCCGGCAGGGGGATTGTTGGCTACACCTTC

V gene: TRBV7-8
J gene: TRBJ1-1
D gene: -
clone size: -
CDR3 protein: CASSFGGMRSTEAFF
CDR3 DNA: TGTGCCAGCAGCTTCGGGGGCATGAGGAGCACTGAAGCTTTCTTT

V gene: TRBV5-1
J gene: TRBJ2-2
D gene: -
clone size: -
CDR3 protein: CASSPQGVSLNTGELFF
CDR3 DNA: TGCGCCAGCAGCCCCCAAGGGGTATCCTTAAACACCGGGGAGCTGTTTTTT

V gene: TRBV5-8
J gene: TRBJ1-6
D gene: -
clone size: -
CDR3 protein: CASSLGNRNSPLHF
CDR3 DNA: TGTGCCAGCAGTTTGGGGAACCGTAATTCACCCCTCCACTTT

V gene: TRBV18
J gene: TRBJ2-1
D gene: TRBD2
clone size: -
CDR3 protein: CASSPNGRPENEQFF
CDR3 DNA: TGTGCCAGCTCACCAAACGGGAGGCCGGAGAATGAGCAGTTCTTC

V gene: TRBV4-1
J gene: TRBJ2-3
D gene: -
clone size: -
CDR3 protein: CATSSQGGSGTDTQYF
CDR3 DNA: TGCGCCACCTCCTCACAGGGGGGGTCGGGCACAGATACGCAGTATTTT

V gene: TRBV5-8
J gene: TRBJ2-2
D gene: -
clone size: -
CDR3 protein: CASSKAGELFF
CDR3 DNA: TGTGCCAGCAGCAAGGCCGGGGAGCTGTTTTTT

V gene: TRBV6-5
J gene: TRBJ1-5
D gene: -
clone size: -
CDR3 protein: CANSVESNQPQHF
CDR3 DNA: TGTGCCAACTCAGTAGAGAGCAATCAGCCCCAGCATTTT

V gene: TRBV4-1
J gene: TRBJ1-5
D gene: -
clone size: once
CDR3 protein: CASSQPPDLKPQHF
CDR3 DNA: TGCGCCAGCAGCCAACCGCCAGATTTGAAGCCCCAGCATTTT

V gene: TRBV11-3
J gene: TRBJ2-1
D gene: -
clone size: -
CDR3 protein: CASSLEGVGYNEQFF
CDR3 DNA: TGTGCCAGCAGCTTAGAAGGGGTAGGTTACAATGAGCAGTTCTTC

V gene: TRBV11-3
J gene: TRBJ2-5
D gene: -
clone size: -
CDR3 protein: CASSLAGTETQYF
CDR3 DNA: TGTGCCAGCAGCTTAGCGGGGACTGAGACCCAGTACTTC

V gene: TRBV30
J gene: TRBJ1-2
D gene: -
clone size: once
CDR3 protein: CAWSRVTTRRNGYTF
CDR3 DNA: TGTGCCTGGAGTCGTGTGACAACCAGGAGGAATGGCTACACCTTC

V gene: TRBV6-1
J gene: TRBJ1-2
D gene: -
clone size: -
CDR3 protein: CASSEAEPRQVF
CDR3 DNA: TGTGCCAGCAGTGAAGCGGAGCCTCGACAGGTCTTC

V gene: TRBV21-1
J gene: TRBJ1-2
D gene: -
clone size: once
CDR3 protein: CASSPRGEGYTF
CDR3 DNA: TGTGCCAGCAGCCCCCGTGGCGAGGGCTACACCTTC

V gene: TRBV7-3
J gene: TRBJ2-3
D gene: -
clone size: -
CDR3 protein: CASSLELANTDTQYF
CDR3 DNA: TGTGCCAGCAGCTTAGAACTAGCCAACACAGATACGCAGTATTTT

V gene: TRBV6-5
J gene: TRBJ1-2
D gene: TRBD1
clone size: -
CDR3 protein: CASSRQGDYGYTF
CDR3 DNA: TGTGCCAGCAGTAGACAGGGCGACTATGGCTACACCTTC

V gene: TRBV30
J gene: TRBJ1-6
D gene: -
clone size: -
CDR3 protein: CAWSVLVGNSPLHF
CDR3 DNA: TGTGCCTGGAGTGTACTCGTTGGTAATTCACCCCTCCACTTT

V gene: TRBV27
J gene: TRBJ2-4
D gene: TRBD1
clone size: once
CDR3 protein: CASIKGTGGEGGVLAKNIQYF
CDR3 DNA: TGTGCCAGCATAAAAGGGACAGGGGGCGAGGGGGGAGTTCTAGCCAAAAACATTCAGTACTTC

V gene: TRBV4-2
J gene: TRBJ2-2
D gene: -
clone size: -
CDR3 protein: CASSQATSRRELFF
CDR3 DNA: TGTGCCAGCAGCCAAGCCACTAGCAGACGGGAGCTGTTTTTT

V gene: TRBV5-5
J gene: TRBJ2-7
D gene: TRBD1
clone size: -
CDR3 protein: CASSRTGSSYEQYF
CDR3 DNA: TGTGCCAGCAGCCGGACAGGGAGCTCCTACGAGCAGTACTTC

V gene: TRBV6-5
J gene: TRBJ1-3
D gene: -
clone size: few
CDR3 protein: CASSYSGRGSGNTIYF
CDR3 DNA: TGTGCCAGCAGTTACTCCGGCAGGGGCTCTGGAAACACCATATATTTT

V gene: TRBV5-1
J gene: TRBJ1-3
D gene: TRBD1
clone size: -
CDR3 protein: CASSRTGTGGGGNTIYF
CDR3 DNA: TGCGCCAGCAGCCGGACCGGGACAGGGGGCGGTGGAAACACCATATATTTT

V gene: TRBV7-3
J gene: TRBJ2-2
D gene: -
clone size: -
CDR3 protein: CASSSGLTGELFF
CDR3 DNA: TGTGCCAGCAGCTCGGGACTCACCGGGGAGCTGTTTTTT

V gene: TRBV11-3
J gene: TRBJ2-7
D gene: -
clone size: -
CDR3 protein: CASSLRGGDEQYF
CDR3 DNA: TGTGCCAGCAGCTTACGAGGAGGGGACGAGCAGTACTTC

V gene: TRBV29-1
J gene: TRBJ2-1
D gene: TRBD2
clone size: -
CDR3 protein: CSVVRTSGIEQFF
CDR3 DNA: TGCAGCGTTGTCAGGACTAGCGGGATCGAGCAGTTCTTC

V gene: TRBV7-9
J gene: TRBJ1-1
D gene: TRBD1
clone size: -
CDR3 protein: CASSLTGRGTEAFF
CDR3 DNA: TGTGCCAGCAGCTTGACAGGGAGGGGCACTGAAGCTTTCTTT

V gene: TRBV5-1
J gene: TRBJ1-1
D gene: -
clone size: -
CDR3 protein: CASMVGMNTEAFF
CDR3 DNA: TGCGCCAGCATGGTAGGCATGAACACTGAAGCTTTCTTT

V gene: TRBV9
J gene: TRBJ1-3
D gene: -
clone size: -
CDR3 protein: CASSRTQGDSGNTIYF
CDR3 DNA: TGTGCCAGCAGCAGAACACAGGGAGACTCTGGAAACACCATATATTTT